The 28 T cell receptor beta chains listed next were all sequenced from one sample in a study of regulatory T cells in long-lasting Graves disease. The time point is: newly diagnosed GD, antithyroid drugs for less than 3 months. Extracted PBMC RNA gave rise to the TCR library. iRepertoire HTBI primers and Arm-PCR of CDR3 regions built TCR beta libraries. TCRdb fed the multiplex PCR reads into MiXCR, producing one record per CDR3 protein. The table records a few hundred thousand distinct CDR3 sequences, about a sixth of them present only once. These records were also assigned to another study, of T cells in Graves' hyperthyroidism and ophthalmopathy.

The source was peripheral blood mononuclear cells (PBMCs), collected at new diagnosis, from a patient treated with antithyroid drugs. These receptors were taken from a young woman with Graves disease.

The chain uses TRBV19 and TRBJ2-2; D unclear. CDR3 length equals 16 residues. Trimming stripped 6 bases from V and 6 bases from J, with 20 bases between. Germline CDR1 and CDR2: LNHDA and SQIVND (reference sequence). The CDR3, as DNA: TGTGCCAGTAGGTCACTCCTCTCAATTAACCCCGGGGAGCTGTTTTTT. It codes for CASRSLLSINPGELFF.

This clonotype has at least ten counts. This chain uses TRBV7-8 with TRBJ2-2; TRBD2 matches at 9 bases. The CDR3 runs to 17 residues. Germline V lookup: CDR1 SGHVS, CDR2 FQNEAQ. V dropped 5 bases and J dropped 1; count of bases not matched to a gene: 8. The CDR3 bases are TGTGCCAGCAGCCTACGAACTAGCGGGCAGAACACCGGGGAGCTGTTTTTT. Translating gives CASSLRTSGQNTGELFF.

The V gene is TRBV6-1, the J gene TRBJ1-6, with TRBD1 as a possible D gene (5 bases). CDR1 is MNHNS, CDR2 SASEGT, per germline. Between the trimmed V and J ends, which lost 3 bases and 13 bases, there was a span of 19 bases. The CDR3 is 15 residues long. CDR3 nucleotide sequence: TGTGCCAGCAGTGAGCGGACACCAAGGCCCCAGCCCCTCCACTTT. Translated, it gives CASSERTPRPQPLHF.

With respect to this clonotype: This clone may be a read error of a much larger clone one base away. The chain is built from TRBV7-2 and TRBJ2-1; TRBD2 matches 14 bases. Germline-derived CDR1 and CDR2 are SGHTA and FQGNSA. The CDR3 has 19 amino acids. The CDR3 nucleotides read TGTGCCAGCAGCTTTTTCCGTTTCGGGACTAGCGGGAGCATCAATGAGCAGTCCTTC. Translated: CASSFFRFGTSGSINEQSF. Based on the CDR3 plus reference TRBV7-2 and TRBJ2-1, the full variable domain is GAGVSQSPSNKVTEKGKDVELRCDPISGHTALYWYRQSLGQGLEFLIYFQGNSAPDKSGLPSDRFSAERTGGSVSTLTIQRTQQEDSAVYLCASSFFRFGTSGSINEQSFGPGTRLTVL.

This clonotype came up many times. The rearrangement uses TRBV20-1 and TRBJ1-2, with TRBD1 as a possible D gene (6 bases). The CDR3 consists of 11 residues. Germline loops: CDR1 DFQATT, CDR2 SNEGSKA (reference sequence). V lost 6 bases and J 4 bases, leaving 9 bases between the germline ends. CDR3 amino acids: CSAQDSYGYTF. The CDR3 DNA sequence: TGCAGTGCCCAGGACAGCTATGGCTACACCTTC.

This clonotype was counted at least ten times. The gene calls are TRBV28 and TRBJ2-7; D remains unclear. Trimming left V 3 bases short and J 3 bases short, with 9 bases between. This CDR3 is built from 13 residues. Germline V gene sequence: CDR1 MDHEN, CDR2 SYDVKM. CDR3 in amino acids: CASSFGRDYEQYF. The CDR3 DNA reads TGTGCCAGCAGTTTTGGACGAGACTACGAGCAGTACTTC.

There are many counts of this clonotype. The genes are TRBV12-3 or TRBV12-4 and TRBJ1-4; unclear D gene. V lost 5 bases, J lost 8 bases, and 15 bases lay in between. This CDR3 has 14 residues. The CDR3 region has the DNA TGTGCCAGCAGTAGACCGGGAGGCCCAGAAAAACTGTTTTTT. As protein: CASSRPGGPEKLFF.

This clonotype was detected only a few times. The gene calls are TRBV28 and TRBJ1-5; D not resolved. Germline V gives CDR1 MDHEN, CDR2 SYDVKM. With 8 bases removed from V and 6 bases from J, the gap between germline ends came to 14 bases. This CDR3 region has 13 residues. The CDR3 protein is CASGLMNGQPQHF. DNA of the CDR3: TGTGCCAGCGGCTTAATGAATGGTCAGCCCCAGCATTTT.

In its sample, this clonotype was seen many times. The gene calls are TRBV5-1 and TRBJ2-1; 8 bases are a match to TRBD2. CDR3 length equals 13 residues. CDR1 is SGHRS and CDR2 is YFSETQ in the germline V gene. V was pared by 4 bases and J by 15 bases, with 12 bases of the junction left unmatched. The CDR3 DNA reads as TGCGCCAGCAGCCGGGGGGTCGGGAGGGCCCCGTTCTTC. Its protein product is CASSRGVGRAPFF.

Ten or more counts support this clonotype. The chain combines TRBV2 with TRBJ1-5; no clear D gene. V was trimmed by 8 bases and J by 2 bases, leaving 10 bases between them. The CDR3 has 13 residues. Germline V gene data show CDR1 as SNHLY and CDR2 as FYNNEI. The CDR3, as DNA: TGTGCCAGCCAAGGGTTTGGCAATCAGCCCCAGCATTTT. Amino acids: CASQGFGNQPQHF. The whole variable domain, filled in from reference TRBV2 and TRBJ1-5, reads EPEVTQTPSHQVTQMGQEVILRCVPISNHLYFYWYRQILGQKVEFLVSFYNNEISEKSEIFDDQFSVERPDGSNFTLKIRSTKLEDSAMYFCASQGFGNQPQHFGDGTRLSIL.

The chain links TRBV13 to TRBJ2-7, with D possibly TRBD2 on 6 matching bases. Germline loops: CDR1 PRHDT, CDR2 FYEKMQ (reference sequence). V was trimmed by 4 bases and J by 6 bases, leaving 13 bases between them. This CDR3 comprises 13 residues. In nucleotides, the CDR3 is TGTGCCAGCAGCTACCCCGGAGCGGGCGAGCAGTACTTC. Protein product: CASSYPGAGEQYF.

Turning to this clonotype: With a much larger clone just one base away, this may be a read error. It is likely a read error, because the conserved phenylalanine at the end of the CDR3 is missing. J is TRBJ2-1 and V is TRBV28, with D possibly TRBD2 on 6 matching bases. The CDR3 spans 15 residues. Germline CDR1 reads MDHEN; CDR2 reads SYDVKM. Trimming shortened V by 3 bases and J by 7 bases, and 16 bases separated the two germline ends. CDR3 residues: CASSFSAGLGNEQFL. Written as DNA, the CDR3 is TGTGCCAGCAGTTTTAGTGCGGGATTGGGGAATGAGCAGTTCCTC.

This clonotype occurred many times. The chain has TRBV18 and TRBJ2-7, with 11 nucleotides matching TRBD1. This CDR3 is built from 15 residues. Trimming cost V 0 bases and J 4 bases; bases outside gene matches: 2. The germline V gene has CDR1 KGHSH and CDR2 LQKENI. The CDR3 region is CASSPPDRGRYEQYF. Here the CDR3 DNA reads TGTGCCAGCTCACCACCGGACAGGGGGCGGTACGAGCAGTACTTC.

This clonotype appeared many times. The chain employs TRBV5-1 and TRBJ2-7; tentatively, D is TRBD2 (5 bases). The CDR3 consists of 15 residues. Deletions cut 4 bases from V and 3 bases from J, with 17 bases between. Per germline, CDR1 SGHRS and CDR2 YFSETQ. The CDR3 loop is CASSPQAEVNYEQYF. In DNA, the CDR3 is TGCGCCAGCAGCCCCCAAGCGGAGGTGAACTACGAGCAGTACTTC.

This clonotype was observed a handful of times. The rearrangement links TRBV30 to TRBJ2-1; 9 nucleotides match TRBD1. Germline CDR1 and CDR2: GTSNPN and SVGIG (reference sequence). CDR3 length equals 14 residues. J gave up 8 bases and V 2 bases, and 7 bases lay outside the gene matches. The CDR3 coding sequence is TGTGCCTGGAGTATAACGACAGGGGGTGATGAGCAGTTCTTC. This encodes CAWSITTGGDEQFF.

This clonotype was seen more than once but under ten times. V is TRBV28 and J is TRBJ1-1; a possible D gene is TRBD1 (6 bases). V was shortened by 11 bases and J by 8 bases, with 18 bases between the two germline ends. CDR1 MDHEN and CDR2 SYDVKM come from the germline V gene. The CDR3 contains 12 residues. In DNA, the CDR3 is TGTGCCGAAAGTAACCGGGACAAGGAAGCTTTCTTT. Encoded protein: CAESNRDKEAFF.

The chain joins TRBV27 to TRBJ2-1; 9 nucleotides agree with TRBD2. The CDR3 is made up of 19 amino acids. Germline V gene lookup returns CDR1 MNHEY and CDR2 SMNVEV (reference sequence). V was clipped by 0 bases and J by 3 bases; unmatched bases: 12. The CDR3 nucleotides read TGTGCCAGCAGTTTATCGTTCCCCGGGGGACTAGCCTTCTACAATGAGCAGTTCTTC. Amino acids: CASSLSFPGGLAFYNEQFF.

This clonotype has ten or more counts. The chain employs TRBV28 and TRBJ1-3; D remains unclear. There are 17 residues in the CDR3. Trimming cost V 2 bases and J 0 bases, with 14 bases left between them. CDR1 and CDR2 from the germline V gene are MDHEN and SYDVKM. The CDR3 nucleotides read TGTGCCAGCAGTTTAGGTCCTGATATTATCTCTGGAAACACCATATATTTT. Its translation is CASSLGPDIISGNTIYF. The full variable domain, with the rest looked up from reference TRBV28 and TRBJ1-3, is DVKVTQSSRYLVKRTGEKVFLECVQDMDHENMFWYRQDPGLGLRLIYFSYDVKMKEKGDIPEGYSVSREKKERFSLILESASTNQTSMYLCASSLGPDIISGNTIYFGEGSWLTVV.

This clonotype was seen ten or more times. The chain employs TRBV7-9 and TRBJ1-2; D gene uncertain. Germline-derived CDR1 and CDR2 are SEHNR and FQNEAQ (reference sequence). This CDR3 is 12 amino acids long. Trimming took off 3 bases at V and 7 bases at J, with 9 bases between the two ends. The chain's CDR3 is CASSFLAIGYTF. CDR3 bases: TGTGCCAGCAGCTTCTTAGCGATTGGCTACACCTTC. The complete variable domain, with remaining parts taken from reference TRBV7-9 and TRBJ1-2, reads DTGVSQNPRHKITKRGQNVTFRCDPISEHNRLYWYRQTLGQGPEFLTYFQNEAQLEKSRLLSDRFSAERPKGSFSTLEIQRTEQGDSAMYLCASSFLAIGYTFGSGTRLTVV.

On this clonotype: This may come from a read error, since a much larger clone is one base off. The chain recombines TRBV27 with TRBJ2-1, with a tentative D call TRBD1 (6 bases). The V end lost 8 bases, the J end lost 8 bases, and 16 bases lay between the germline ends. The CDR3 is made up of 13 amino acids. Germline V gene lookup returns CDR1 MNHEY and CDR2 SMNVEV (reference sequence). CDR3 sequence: CASPPRQDHEQFF. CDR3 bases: TGTGCCAGCCCACCACGACAGGACCATGAGCAGTTCTTC.

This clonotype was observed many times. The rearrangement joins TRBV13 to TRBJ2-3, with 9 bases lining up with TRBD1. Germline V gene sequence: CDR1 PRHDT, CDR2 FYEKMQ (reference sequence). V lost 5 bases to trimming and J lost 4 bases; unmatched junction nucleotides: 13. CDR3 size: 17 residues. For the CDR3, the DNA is TGTGCCAGCAGCGGTTCCGGGGGGACAGGGTTGGCAGATACGCAGTATTTT. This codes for CASSGSGGTGLADTQYF.

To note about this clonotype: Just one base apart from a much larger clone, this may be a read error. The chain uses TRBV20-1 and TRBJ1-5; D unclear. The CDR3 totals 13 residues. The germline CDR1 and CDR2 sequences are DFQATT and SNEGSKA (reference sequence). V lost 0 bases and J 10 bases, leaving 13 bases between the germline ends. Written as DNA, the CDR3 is TGCAGTGCTAGAGATCGTACAAGTCATCCCCAGCATTTT. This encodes CSARDRTSHPQHF.

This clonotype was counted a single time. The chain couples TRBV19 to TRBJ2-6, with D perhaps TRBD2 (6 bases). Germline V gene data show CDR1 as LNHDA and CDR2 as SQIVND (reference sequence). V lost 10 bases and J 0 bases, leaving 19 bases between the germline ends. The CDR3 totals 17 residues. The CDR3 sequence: CATGGENGPSGANVLTF. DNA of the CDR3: TGTGCCACCGGAGGGGAAAACGGACCCTCTGGGGCCAACGTCCTGACTTTC.

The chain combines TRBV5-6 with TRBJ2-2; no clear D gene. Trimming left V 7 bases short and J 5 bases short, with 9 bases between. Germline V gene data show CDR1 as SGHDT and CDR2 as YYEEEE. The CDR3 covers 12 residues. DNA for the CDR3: TGTGCCAGCTCCCGTGTGACCGGGGAGCTGTTTTTT. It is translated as CASSRVTGELFF.

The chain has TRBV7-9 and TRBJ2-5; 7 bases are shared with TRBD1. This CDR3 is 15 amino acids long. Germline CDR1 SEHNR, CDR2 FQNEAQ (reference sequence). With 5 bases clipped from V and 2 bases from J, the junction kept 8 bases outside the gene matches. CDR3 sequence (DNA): TGTGCCAGCAGCCTCAACCCGGGACAGCAAGAGACCCAGTACTTC. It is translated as CASSLNPGQQETQYF.

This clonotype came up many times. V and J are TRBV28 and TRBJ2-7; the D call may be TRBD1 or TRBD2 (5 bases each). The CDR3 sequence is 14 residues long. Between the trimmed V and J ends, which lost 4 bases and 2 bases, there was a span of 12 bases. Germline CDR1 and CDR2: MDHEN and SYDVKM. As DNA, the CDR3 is TGTGCCAGCAGTTCTCCCGGGACCCCCTACGAGCAGTACTTC. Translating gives CASSSPGTPYEQYF.

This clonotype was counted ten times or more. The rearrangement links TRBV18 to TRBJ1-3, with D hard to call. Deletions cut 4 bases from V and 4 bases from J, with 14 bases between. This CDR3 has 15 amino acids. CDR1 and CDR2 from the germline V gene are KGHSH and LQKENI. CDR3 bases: TGTGCCAGCTCACGGAGCGATCCCCCCGGAAACACCATATATTTT. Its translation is CASSRSDPPGNTIYF.

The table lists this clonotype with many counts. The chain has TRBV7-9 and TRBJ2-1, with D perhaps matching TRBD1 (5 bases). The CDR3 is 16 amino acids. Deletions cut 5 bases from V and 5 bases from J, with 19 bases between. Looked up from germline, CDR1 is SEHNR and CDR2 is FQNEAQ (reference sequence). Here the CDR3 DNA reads TGTGCCAGCAGCCCCGCAACAAGGACAAGTAACAATGAGCAGTTCTTC. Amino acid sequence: CASSPATRTSNNEQFF.